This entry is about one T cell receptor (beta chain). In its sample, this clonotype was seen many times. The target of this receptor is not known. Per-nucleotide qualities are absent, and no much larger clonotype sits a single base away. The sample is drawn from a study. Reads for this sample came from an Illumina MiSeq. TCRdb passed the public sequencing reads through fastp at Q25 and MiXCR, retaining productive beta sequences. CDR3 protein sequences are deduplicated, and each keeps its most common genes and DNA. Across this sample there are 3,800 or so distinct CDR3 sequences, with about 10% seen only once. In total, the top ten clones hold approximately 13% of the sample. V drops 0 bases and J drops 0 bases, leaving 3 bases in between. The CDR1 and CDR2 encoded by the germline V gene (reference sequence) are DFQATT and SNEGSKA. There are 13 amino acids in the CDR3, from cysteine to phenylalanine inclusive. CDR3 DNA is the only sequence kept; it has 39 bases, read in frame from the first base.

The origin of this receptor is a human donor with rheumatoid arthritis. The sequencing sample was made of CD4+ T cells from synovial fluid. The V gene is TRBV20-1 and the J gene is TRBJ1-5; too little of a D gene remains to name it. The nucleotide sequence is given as TGCAGTGCTAGAGATCATAGCAATCAGCCCCAGCATTTT. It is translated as CSARDHSNQPQHF.